The source of this T cell receptor beta chain is a study of T cell changes during pregnancy in multiple sclerosis. Some clones are missing from TCRdb's copy, which holds only in-frame ones; the method was immunoSEQ multiplex PCR. The table has tens of thousands of clones, about 90% seen once. The source of this sequence is a female donor in good health, enrolled as a control in a pregnancy study. The sequenced sample was CD4+ T cells from peripheral blood mononuclear cells, obtained in the second trimester of pregnancy.

The CDR3 DNA is TGTGCCATCAGTGGGGGACTAGCTCACGATGAGCAGTTCTTC. Its translation is CAISGGLAHDEQFF. This chain uses TRBV10-3 with TRBJ2-1; the match to TRBD2 covers 9 bases. Per the germline V gene, CDR1 is ENHRY and CDR2 is SYGVKD. Trimming removed 4 bases from V and 8 bases from J; junction bases left unmatched: 6. The CDR3 length is 14 residues.